The 27 T cell receptor beta chains below come from one sample, sequenced in a study of cytomegalovirus exposure and HLA in healthy donors. Use of 60 Vbeta and 13 Jbeta primers characterized the PCR. Measured with immunoSEQ multiplex PCR; TCRdb has only the in-frame clones, and not every one. The sample consists of about 130,000 clones, 75% to 85% of them appearing once. The source material was PBMCs. Receptors originate from a girl under 10 years old in good health and CMV-seronegative.

The chain links TRBV7-3 to TRBJ2-1; D call uncertain. V was pared by 2 bases and J by 3 bases, with 11 bases between. This CDR3 spans 15 amino acids. CDR1 is SGHTA and CDR2 is FQGTGA in the germline V gene. CDR3 in amino acids: CASSLYRVNYNEQFF. The CDR3 bases are TGTGCCAGCAGCTTATACCGGGTCAACTACAATGAGCAGTTCTTC.

The count of this clone is one. The chain has TRBV4-2 and TRBJ1-4, with a possible D match to TRBD1 (6 bases). Germline V gene data show CDR1 as LGHNA and CDR2 as YNFKEQ. The CDR3 totals 18 residues. With 1 base removed from V and 8 bases from J, the gap between germline ends came to 23 bases. CDR3 nucleotide sequence: TGTGCCAGCAGCCAAGGAGAGCGAAGGGGGTCCTATCGGGAAAAACTGTTTTTT. Translated, it gives CASSQGERRGSYREKLFF.

V usage is TRBV6-5 and J usage is TRBJ1-5, with a tentative D call TRBD1 (6 bases). Trimming stripped 5 bases from V and 7 bases from J, with 12 bases between. The germline V gene has CDR1 MNHEY and CDR2 SVGAGI. The CDR3 contains 13 residues. CDR3 sequence: CASSPDRGQPQHF. CDR3 nucleotide sequence: TGTGCCAGCAGTCCGGACAGAGGCCAGCCCCAGCATTTT.

Note on this clone: An end of the junction does not agree with germline; a read error may underlie this. The chain combines TRBV6-5 with TRBJ1-2, with 9 bases lining up with TRBD1. The germline V gene has CDR1 MNHEY and CDR2 SVGAGI. This CDR3 is 14 amino acids long. CDR3 DNA: TGTGCCACCAGTCCGGGACAGGGTCACTATGGCTACACCTTC. Translated, it gives CATSPGQGHYGYTF.

The J gene is TRBJ2-3, the V gene TRBV28; unclear D gene. The length of the CDR3 is 15 residues. Germline CDR1 and CDR2: MDHEN and SYDVKM. With 4 bases removed from V and 2 bases from J, the gap between germline ends came to 13 bases. As DNA, the CDR3 is TGTGCCAGCAGTTCCCCCAGGATGAACACAGATACGCAGTATTTT. This translates into CASSSPRMNTDTQYF.

In its sample, this clone was seen a few times. The sample carries other DNA sequences with the same CDR3. The genes are TRBV5-1 and TRBJ1-1; 8 nucleotides line up with TRBD1. The CDR3 loop spans 14 amino acids. The junction had 5 bases not matched to a gene; V was cut back by 4 bases and J by 3 bases. In germline, CDR1 is SGHRS, CDR2 YFSETQ. CDR3 amino acids: CASSPGQGDTEAFF. As DNA, the CDR3 is TGCGCCAGCAGCCCTGGACAGGGTGACACTGAAGCTTTCTTT.

V gene TRBV19 combines with J gene TRBJ2-2; D possibly corresponds to TRBD2 (5 bases). Trimming pared 0 bases from V and 4 bases from J, leaving 9 bases between. The germline V gene has CDR1 LNHDA and CDR2 SQIVND (reference sequence). This CDR3 spans 15 amino acids. The CDR3 region has the DNA TGTGCCAGTAGTATAGATCTAGGGAGCACCGGGGAGCTGTTTTTT. Translated, it gives CASSIDLGSTGELFF.

The chain uses TRBV19 and TRBJ2-2; no clear D. This CDR3 comprises 11 residues. The V and J ends lost 6 bases and 9 bases respectively, with 8 bases between them. The germline V gene has CDR1 LNHDA and CDR2 SQIVND (reference sequence). CDR3 in DNA: TGTGCCAGTAGCCGTCCCTGGGAGCTGTTTTTT. Translation: CASSRPWELFF.

The V call is TRBV4-2, the J call TRBJ2-3; 10 bases are a match to TRBD2. V lost 1 base and J lost 15; bases outside the gene matches: 4. This CDR3 comprises 12 residues. The V gene's germline CDR1 is LGHNA and CDR2 YNFKEQ. CDR3 coding DNA: TGTGCCAGCAGCCAAGGAGGGACTAGCGTTTATTTT. Translating it yields CASSQGGTSVYF.

A remark on this clone: Other DNA sequences of this sample code for an identical CDR3. The rearrangement joins TRBV29-1 to TRBJ2-7, with a tentative D call TRBD2 (5 bases). Trimming pared 0 bases from V and 6 bases from J, leaving 18 bases between. Germline-derived CDR1 and CDR2 are SQVTM and ANQGSEA. This CDR3 is 15 amino acids long. CDR3 loop: CSVEDLGAGGLEQYF. For the CDR3, the DNA is TGCAGCGTTGAAGATCTTGGAGCAGGAGGACTCGAGCAGTACTTC.

V gene TRBV5-4 combines with J gene TRBJ2-3, with no clear D. Germline CDR1 and CDR2: SGHNT and YYREEE (reference sequence). The CDR3 runs 15 residues. Trimming cost V 1 base and J 6 bases, with 15 bases left between them. CDR3 in amino acids: CASSLFNSPPDTQYF. The CDR3 nucleotides read TGTGCCAGCAGCTTGTTCAATAGCCCTCCCGATACGCAGTATTTT. The variable domain in full, with the rest retrieved from reference TRBV5-4 and TRBJ2-3, is ETGVTQSPTHLIKTRGQQVTLRCSSQSGHNTVSWYQQALGQGPQFIFQYYREEENGRGNFPPRFSGLQFPNYSSELNVNALELDDSALYLCASSLFNSPPDTQYFGPGTRLTVL.

The CDR3 coding sequence is TGTGCCAGCAGTTCGACCGGGACAGGCACAGATACGCAGTATTTT. Encoded protein: CASSSTGTGTDTQYF. V is TRBV25-1 and J is TRBJ2-3; 7 nucleotides match TRBD1. The germline CDR1 and CDR2 sequences are MGHDK and SYGVNS. V was clipped by 5 bases and J by 1 base; unmatched bases: 6. The CDR3 length is 15 residues.

V usage is TRBV9 and J usage is TRBJ2-1, with 11 bases aligning to TRBD2. Unmatched junction bases numbered 5, after V lost 4 bases and J lost 2 bases. CDR3 length equals 16 residues. The germline V gene has CDR1 SGDLS and CDR2 YYNGEE. The CDR3 DNA follows: TGTGCCAGCAGCCCAAGACTAGCGGGAACCTACAATGAGCAGTTCTTC. It specifies CASSPRLAGTYNEQFF.

This chain joins TRBV6-5 and TRBJ2-5; TRBD1 aligns across 9 bases. The end of the DNA fits TRBJ2-7 better, so the J call may be wrong. The germline V gene has CDR1 MNHEY and CDR2 SVGAGI. The CDR3 spans 15 residues. CDR3 protein: CASSDRKGQGYEQYF. The CDR3 bases are TGTGCCAGCAGCGACAGGAAGGGACAGGGCTACGAGCAGTACTTC.

This sequence joins TRBV6-4 and TRBJ2-3, with 8 bases that match TRBD1. The junction had 3 bases not matched to a gene; V was cut back by 3 bases and J by 4 bases. This CDR3 region has 14 residues. Germline V gene data show CDR1 as MRHNA and CDR2 as SNTAGT. The CDR3 sequence: CASSENRGADTQYF. CDR3 coding DNA: TGTGCCAGCAGTGAGAACAGGGGGGCAGATACGCAGTATTTT.

This clone came up once. The chain has TRBV7-6 and TRBJ1-6; D remains unclear. Germline CDR1 reads SGHVS; CDR2 reads FNYEAQ. With 4 bases removed from V and 14 bases from J, the gap between germline ends came to 12 bases. This CDR3 is 12 amino acids long. The CDR3 coding sequence is TGTGCCAGCAGCTACGCCCCTAGGACCCTCCACTTT. The encoded protein is CASSYAPRTLHF.

The chain uses TRBV30 and TRBJ1-5, with 9 bases identical to TRBD1. Germline V gene data show CDR1 as GTSNPN and CDR2 as SVGIG (reference sequence). The CDR3 is 15 residues long. V lost 1 base, J lost 4 bases, and 5 bases stayed unmatched. The CDR3 DNA follows: TGTGCCTGGAGTGAATCGGGACAGGGAAATCAGCCCCAGCATTTT. The encoded protein is CAWSESGQGNQPQHF.

The rearrangement uses TRBV15 and TRBJ2-7, with 8 bases identical to TRBD1. The CDR3 consists of 14 residues. Losses at the gene ends were 5 bases for V and 3 bases for J; bases not matched to a gene: 6. Germline values: CDR1 LNHNV, CDR2 YYDKDF (reference sequence). CDR3 DNA: TGTGCCACCAGCTGCCACAGGGGGAACTACGAGCAGTACTTC. Translating it yields CATSCHRGNYEQYF.

This chain uses TRBV7-2 with TRBJ2-3; the match to TRBD2 covers 9 bases. The junction had 3 bases not matched to a gene; V was cut back by 5 bases and J by 0 bases. The CDR3 totals 15 residues. Germline V CDR1 and CDR2: SGHTA, FQGNSA. The CDR3 DNA follows: TGTGCCAGCAGCAGCAGCGGGAGGAGCACAGATACGCAGTATTTT. It specifies CASSSSGRSTDTQYF.

This clone was observed a few times. This sequence joins TRBV19 and TRBJ1-1; D is unclear. Trimming stripped 8 bases from V and 4 bases from J, with 20 bases between. The CDR3 is 15 residues long. Germline V gives CDR1 LNHDA, CDR2 SQIVND (reference sequence). Here the CDR3 reads CASCLRSPGSTEAFF. The CDR3 coding sequence is TGTGCCAGTTGCCTCAGGAGTCCCGGGAGCACTGAAGCTTTCTTT.

The chain combines TRBV19 with TRBJ2-6; possibly TRBD2 for D (6 bases). The CDR3 loop spans 16 amino acids. Germline lookup yields CDR1 LNHDA and CDR2 SQIVND (reference sequence). Deletions cut 1 base from V and 4 bases from J, with 11 bases between. The CDR3: CASSIGRGSGANVLTF. The CDR3 DNA sequence: TGTGCCAGTAGTATAGGTCGGGGGAGCGGGGCCAACGTCCTGACTTTC.

This chain uses TRBV4-3 with TRBJ1-1, with 7 bases aligning to TRBD1. V lost 4 bases and J lost 2; bases outside the gene matches: 10. The CDR3 runs to 16 residues. Germline loops: CDR1 LGHNA, CDR2 YSLEER. The DNA of the CDR3 is TGCGCCAGCAGCCGAGCAGCACAGGGGATAAACACTGAAGCTTTCTTT. It is translated as CASSRAAQGINTEAFF.

The V call is TRBV5-1, the J call TRBJ1-1; possible D gene TRBD1, 5 bases. Germline-derived CDR1 and CDR2 are SGHRS and YFSETQ. CDR3 length: 13 amino acids. V dropped 7 bases and J dropped 1 base, with 11 bases sitting between them. CDR3 region: CASSPQENTEAFF. CDR3 nucleotides: TGCGCCAGCTCGCCACAGGAGAACACTGAAGCTTTCTTT. The full variable domain, with the rest looked up from reference TRBV5-1 and TRBJ1-1, is KAGVTQTPRYLIKTRGQQVTLSCSPISGHRSVSWYQQTPGQGLQFLFEYFSETQRNKGNFPGRFSGRQFSNSRSEMNVSTLELGDSALYLCASSPQENTEAFFGQGTRLTVV.

V gene TRBV4-2 combines with J gene TRBJ2-2, with 7 bases aligning to TRBD1. CDR1 LGHNA and CDR2 YNFKEQ come from the germline V gene. The V segment lost 5 bases and the J segment 3 bases; nucleotides outside the gene matches: 15. This CDR3 contains 18 residues. As DNA, the CDR3 is TGTGCCAGCAGCTACGACCGGGACAGCCTAAGGGACACCGGGGAGCTGTTTTTT. Translated, it gives CASSYDRDSLRDTGELFF.

The rearrangement links TRBV27 to TRBJ2-7; TRBD2 matches 9 bases. From germline, CDR1 is MNHEY and CDR2 SMNVEV (reference sequence). The junction had 5 bases not matched to a gene; V was cut back by 2 bases and J by 3 bases. This CDR3 is 15 amino acids long. The CDR3 DNA follows: TGTGCCAGCAGTTTAGTTAGCGGGAGTTACTACGAGCAGTACTTC. This sequence encodes CASSLVSGSYYEQYF.

In DNA form, the CDR3 reads TGTGCCAGCAGTTTAAACTTAGGGACAGTACTCGACAATGAGCAGTTCTTC. Its protein is CASSLNLGTVLDNEQFF. The chain links TRBV27 to TRBJ2-1; 7 bases map to TRBD1. This CDR3 has 17 residues. Germline V gene data show CDR1 as MNHEY and CDR2 as SMNVEV (reference sequence). V lost 2 bases, J lost 5 bases, and 12 bases stayed unmatched.

The rearrangement links TRBV7-9 to TRBJ2-7; 9 nucleotides line up with TRBD1. The length of the CDR3 is 14 residues. From germline, CDR1 is SEHNR and CDR2 FQNEAQ (reference sequence). V gave up 5 bases and J gave up 4 bases; unmatched junction bases: 6. The CDR3 reads CASSTGGRGYEQYF. The CDR3 region has the DNA TGTGCCAGCAGCACAGGGGGCAGGGGATACGAGCAGTACTTC. Using reference TRBV7-9 and TRBJ2-7 for the parts outside the CDR3, the full variable domain is DTGVSQNPRHKITKRGQNVTFRCDPISEHNRLYWYRQTLGQGPEFLTYFQNEAQLEKSRLLSDRFSAERPKGSFSTLEIQRTEQGDSAMYLCASSTGGRGYEQYFGPGTRLTVT.